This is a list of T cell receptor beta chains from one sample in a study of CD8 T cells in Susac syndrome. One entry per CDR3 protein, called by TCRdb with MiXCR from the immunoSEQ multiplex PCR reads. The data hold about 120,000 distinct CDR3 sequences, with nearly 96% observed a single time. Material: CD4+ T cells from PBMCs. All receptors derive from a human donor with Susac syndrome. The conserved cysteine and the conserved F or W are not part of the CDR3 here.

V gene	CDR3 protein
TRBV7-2	ASSLQGQGYYEQY
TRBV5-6	ASSLTDQPYGYT
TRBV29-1	SVGEGALETQY
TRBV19	ASTPDRLPQPQH
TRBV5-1	ASSLGDRHYEQY
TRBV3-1	ASSQGSSVNQPQH
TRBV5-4	ASSVARGGPDTQY
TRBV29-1	SVERVAGTYNEQF
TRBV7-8	ASSLLTGNTEAF
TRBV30	AWSVPGAQTEAF
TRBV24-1	ATSDYSDSEAF
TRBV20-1	SARPRTSGRSKSSYNEQF
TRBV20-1	SARAGTGNRETQY
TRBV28	ASRGTSREQY
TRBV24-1	ATSSGRITDTQY
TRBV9	ASSPRDRGPYEQY
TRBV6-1	ASIRTRDTEAF
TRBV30	AWALLAYNEQF
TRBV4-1	ASSQASQGTDTQY
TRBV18	ASSPKETGLLETQY
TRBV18	ASSSQPGELF
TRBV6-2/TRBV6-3	ASSYSTGRRTDTQY
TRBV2	ASSAIDTQY
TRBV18	ASSPGTVRSSYNEQF
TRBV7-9	ASSLGPSTQY
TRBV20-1	SAREPSGETQY
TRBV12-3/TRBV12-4	ASQTPGSPYNEQF
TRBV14	ASSYTGTSLYNEQF
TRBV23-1	ASSPCIDSYNEQF
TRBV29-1	SVDRGPGGYT
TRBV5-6	ASMNLGDSYNEQF
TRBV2	ASSAEIHNEQF
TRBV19	ASSIGSTGVSNQPQH
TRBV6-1	ASSNTPGQLYGYT
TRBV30	AWSVRYDTEAF
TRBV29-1	SVGQSSYEQY
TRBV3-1	ASSQGGVSGGETQY
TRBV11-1	ASSRGAEETQY
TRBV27	ASSRTRPRGSYEQY
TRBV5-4	ASSLAARDTQY
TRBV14	ASSQGRAETSLQF
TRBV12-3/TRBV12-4	ASSLGQFPTNYGYT
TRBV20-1	SAYGLHYGTQY
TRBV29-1	SPRGPSEAF
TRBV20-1	SARSSGIETQY
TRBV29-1	SVESGANVLT
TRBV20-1	SARTEETQY
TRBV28	ASGASAGGNGYT
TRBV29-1	SVRRDGQPQH